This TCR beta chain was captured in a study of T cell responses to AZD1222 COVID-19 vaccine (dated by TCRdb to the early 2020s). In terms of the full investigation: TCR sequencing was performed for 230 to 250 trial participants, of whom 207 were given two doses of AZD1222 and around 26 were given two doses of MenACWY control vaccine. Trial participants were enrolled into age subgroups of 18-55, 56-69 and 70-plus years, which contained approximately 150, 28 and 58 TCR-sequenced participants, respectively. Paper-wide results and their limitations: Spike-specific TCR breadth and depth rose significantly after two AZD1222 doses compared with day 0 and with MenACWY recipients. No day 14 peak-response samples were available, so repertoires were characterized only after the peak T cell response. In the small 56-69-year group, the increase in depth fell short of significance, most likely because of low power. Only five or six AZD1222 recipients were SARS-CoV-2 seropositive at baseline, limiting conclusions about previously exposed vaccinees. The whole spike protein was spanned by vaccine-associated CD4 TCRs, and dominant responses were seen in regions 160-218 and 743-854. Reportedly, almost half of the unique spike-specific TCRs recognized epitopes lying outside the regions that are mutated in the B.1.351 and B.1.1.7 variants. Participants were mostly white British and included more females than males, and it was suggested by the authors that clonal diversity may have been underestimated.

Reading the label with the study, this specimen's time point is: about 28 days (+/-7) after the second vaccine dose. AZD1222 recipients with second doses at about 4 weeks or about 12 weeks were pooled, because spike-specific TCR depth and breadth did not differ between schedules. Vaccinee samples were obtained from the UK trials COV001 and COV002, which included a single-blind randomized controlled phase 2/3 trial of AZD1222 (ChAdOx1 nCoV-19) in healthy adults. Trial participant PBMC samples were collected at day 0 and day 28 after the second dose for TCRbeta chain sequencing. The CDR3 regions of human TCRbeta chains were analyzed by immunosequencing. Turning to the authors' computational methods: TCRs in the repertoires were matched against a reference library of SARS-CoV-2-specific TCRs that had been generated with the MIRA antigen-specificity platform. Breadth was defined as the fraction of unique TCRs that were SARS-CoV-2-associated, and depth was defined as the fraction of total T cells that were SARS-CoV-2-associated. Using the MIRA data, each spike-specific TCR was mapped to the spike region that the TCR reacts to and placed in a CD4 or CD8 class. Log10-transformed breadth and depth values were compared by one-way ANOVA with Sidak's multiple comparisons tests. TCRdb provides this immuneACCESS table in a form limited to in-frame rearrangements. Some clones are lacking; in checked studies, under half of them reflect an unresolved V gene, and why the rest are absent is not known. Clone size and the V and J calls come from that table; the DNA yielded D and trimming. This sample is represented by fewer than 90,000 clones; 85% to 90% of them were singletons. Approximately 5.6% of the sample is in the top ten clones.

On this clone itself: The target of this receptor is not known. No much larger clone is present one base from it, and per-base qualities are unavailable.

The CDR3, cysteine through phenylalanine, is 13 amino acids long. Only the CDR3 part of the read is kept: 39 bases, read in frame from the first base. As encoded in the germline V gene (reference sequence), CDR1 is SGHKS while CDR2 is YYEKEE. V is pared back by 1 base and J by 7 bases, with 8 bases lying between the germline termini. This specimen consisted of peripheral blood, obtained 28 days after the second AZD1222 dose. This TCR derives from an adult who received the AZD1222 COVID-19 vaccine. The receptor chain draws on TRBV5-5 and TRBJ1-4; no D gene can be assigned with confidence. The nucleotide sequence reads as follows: TGTGCCAGCAGCTTGAGTGAGGGTGAAAAACTGTTTTTT. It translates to CASSLSEGEKLFF.